Below are 25 T cell receptor beta chains sequenced from a single sample in a study of blood T cell repertoires in COVID-19 (TCRdb year 2020). The library was made by the immunoSEQ multiplex PCR assay. TCRdb's version of the immuneACCESS table is confined to in-frame rearrangements and falls short of the full clone set. An unresolved V gene accounts for under half of the shortfall where checked; the remainder is of unknown origin. Present in this sample are 70,000 to 100,000 clones, approximately 86% of which were seen just once. The ten most abundant clones make up 0.95% to 1.5% of the sample. The material sequenced was peripheral blood. The origin of the receptors is a man older than 75 with active or convalescent COVID-19.

The chain employs TRBV28 and TRBJ1-2; TRBD1 agrees at 7 bases. Trimming cost V 6 bases and J 2 bases; bases outside gene matches: 6. The V gene's germline CDR1 is MDHEN and CDR2 SYDVKM. The CDR3 has 14 residues. CDR3 sequence: CASSSGTANYGYTF. Written as DNA, the CDR3 is TGTGCCAGCAGCTCCGGGACAGCCAACTATGGCTACACCTTC.

The chain is built from TRBV6-5 and TRBJ1-1, with D tentatively TRBD1 (5 bases). Germline CDR1 is MNHEY and CDR2 is SVGAGI. V lost 4 bases and J 1 base, leaving 7 bases between the germline ends. The length of the CDR3 is 13 residues. CDR3 nucleotides: TGTGCCAGCAGTTTTGGACAGAACACTGAAGCTTTCTTT. Amino acids: CASSFGQNTEAFF.

As to this clone: Other DNA sequences in the sample encode the same CDR3. The chain employs TRBV6-5 and TRBJ1-1; D may be TRBD1 (5 bases). In germline, CDR1 is MNHEY, CDR2 SVGAGI. Trimming shortened V by 5 bases and J by 1 base, and 8 bases separated the two germline ends. This CDR3 contains 13 residues. The CDR3 nucleotides read TGTGCCAGCAGTACTGGGGCGAACACTGAAGCTTTCTTT. Translation: CASSTGANTEAFF.

This chain uses TRBV9 with TRBJ2-5, with D possibly being TRBD2 (5 bases). V gave up 0 bases and J gave up 4 bases, with 10 bases separating them. The germline V gene encodes CDR1 SGDLS and CDR2 YYNGEE. This CDR3 spans 14 amino acids. The CDR3 DNA reads TGTGCCAGCAGCGTAGAAGCTAGCCCAGAGACCCAGTACTTC. It encodes CASSVEASPETQYF.

The chain recombines TRBV9 with TRBJ2-7; 9 nucleotides agree with TRBD2. Trimming removed 0 bases from V and 4 bases from J; junction bases left unmatched: 5. This CDR3 has 15 amino acids. Germline-derived CDR1 and CDR2 are SGDLS and YYNGEE. The CDR3 DNA is TGTGCCAGCAGCGTAGAAGGGACTAGCATATACGAGCAGTACTTC. Its translation is CASSVEGTSIYEQYF.

Only one count was recorded for this clone. V and J are TRBV11-3 and TRBJ2-7; TRBD1 agrees at 7 bases. The CDR3 contains 13 residues. V shed 4 bases and J 3 bases; nucleotides not matched to a gene: 3. Germline lookup yields CDR1 SGHNT and CDR2 YENEEA. In DNA, the CDR3 is TGTGCCAGCAGCTCCGGGGACAGCTACGAGCAGTACTTC. This sequence encodes CASSSGDSYEQYF.

J is TRBJ1-2 and V is TRBV19; D gene ambiguous. Germline loops: CDR1 LNHDA, CDR2 SQIVND (reference sequence). The CDR3 is 14 amino acids. Trimming took off 8 bases at V and 8 bases at J, with 21 bases between the two ends. CDR3 in amino acids: CASVSRAREGGYTF. CDR3 coding DNA: TGTGCCAGTGTTTCGCGGGCCCGAGAGGGCGGCTACACCTTC.

The V and J genes are TRBV5-1 and TRBJ2-5; 7 nucleotides agree with TRBD2. The length of the CDR3 is 17 residues. Germline assignment: CDR1 SGHRS and CDR2 YFSETQ. J was trimmed by 5 bases and V by 0 bases; bases with no gene match: 13. The CDR3 DNA reads as TGCGCCAGCAGCTTGGCTGCAGTGGCGGGAGTTCGGGAGACCCAGTACTTC. Amino acid sequence: CASSLAAVAGVRETQYF.

J is TRBJ2-7 and V is TRBV3-1 (or the pseudogene TRBV3-2), with 7 bases fitting TRBD2. V lost 1 base, J lost 2 bases, and 5 bases stayed unmatched. The CDR3 is 15 residues long. Germline CDR1 is LGHDT and CDR2 is YNNKEL (reference sequence). Written as DNA, the CDR3 is TGTGCCAGCAGCCAAGCTAGCGGAGCAACCTACGAGCAGTACTTC. It translates to CASSQASGATYEQYF.

V usage is TRBV18 and J usage is TRBJ2-3, with 7 bases lining up with TRBD1. Germline V gene lookup returns CDR1 KGHSH and CDR2 LQKENI. V lost 3 bases and J lost 5; bases outside the gene matches: 8. The CDR3 sequence is 15 residues long. The DNA for the CDR3 is TGTGCCAGCTCACCGAACCGACAGGGCGGAGATACGCAGTATTTT. Translating gives CASSPNRQGGDTQYF.

The rearrangement uses TRBV6-5 and TRBJ2-1; TRBD2 agrees at 13 bases. Losses at the gene ends were 0 bases for V and 9 bases for J; bases not matched to a gene: 5. This CDR3 has 16 amino acids. The germline CDR1 and CDR2 sequences are MNHEY and SVGAGI. CDR3 bases: TGTGCCAGCAGTTACTCTGGTGGACTAGCGGGAGTTGAGCAGTTCTTC. This codes for CASSYSGGLAGVEQFF.

The rearrangement uses TRBV4-3 and TRBJ2-5; 8 nucleotides align to TRBD1. This CDR3 spans 14 amino acids. Trimming cost V 0 bases and J 7 bases; bases outside gene matches: 4. Germline V gene lookup returns CDR1 LGHNA and CDR2 YSLEER. This CDR3 is CASSQETTGVTQYF. For the CDR3, the DNA is TGCGCCAGCAGCCAAGAAACGACAGGGGTGACCCAGTACTTC.

In DNA form, the CDR3 reads TGTGCCAGCAGCCCTCATAGCGGGCACAATGAGCAGTTCTTC. Amino acids: CASSPHSGHNEQFF. The chain couples TRBV3-1 (or the pseudogene TRBV3-2) to TRBJ2-1; 7 bases agree with TRBD2. The CDR3 covers 14 residues. Germline V gene lookup returns CDR1 LGHDT and CDR2 YNNKEL (reference sequence). V was clipped by 4 bases and J by 5 bases; unmatched bases: 5.

This rearrangement joins TRBV28 to TRBJ2-3, with 16 positions matching TRBD2. With 2 bases clipped from V and 1 base from J, the junction kept 6 bases outside the gene matches. This CDR3 is built from 19 residues. Germline CDR1 reads MDHEN; CDR2 reads SYDVKM. CDR3 bases: TGTGCCAGCAGTTTACTCGCCGGGACTAGCGGGAGGGGCACAGATACGCAGTATTTT. This encodes CASSLLAGTSGRGTDTQYF.

This clone was counted only a few times. The V gene is TRBV10-3, the J gene TRBJ2-1, with 8 bases matching TRBD1. CDR3 length: 16 residues. Germline trimming cut 4 bases from V and 0 bases from J; bases unmatched to any gene: 5. CDR1 and CDR2 from the germline V gene are ENHRY and SYGVKD. For the CDR3, the DNA is TGTGCCATCAGTGGTCAAACAGGGGGCTCCTACAATGAGCAGTTCTTC. The encoded protein is CAISGQTGGSYNEQFF.

The chain combines TRBV24-1 with TRBJ2-3; D call uncertain. Germline values: CDR1 KGHDR, CDR2 SFDVKD. The CDR3 is 15 residues long. Trimming took 3 bases from V and 6 from J, leaving 15 bases between them. The chain's CDR3 is CATSDPGSGRDTQYF. CDR3 bases: TGTGCCACCAGTGATCCCGGATCAGGCAGGGATACGCAGTATTTT.

The rearrangement joins TRBV6-2 or TRBV6-3 to TRBJ1-1; the D gene is possibly TRBD1 (6 bases). Germline values: CDR1 MNHEY, CDR2 SVGEGT. This CDR3 spans 14 amino acids. V gave up 1 base and J gave up 0 bases, with 6 bases separating them. Here the CDR3 reads CASSYWTVNTEAFF. For the CDR3, the DNA is TGTGCCAGCAGTTACTGGACAGTGAACACTGAAGCTTTCTTT.

CDR3 sequence: CASSPRAVSETQYF. The DNA for the CDR3 is TGTGCCAGCTCACCACGGGCAGTTAGTGAGACCCAGTACTTC. The chain uses TRBV18 and TRBJ2-5; D not certain. V was trimmed by 1 base and J by 5 bases, leaving 11 bases between them. CDR3 length equals 14 residues. CDR1 and CDR2 from the germline V gene are KGHSH and LQKENI.

The V and J genes are TRBV18 and TRBJ1-5; 10 bases are shared with TRBD1. The length of the CDR3 is 17 residues. V was clipped by 3 bases and J by 1 base; unmatched bases: 6. Germline-derived CDR1 and CDR2 are KGHSH and LQKENI. The CDR3 sequence: CASSPRDRGKSNQPQHF. CDR3 bases: TGTGCCAGCTCACCCCGGGACAGGGGTAAGAGCAATCAGCCCCAGCATTTT.

As for this clone: Different DNA sequences within this sample yield the same CDR3. The chain carries TRBV4-3 and TRBJ2-5; perhaps TRBD1 as D (5 bases). The V end was cut by 0 bases, the J end by 5 bases, with 10 bases between. CDR1 and CDR2 (germline): LGHNA, YSLEER. There are 14 residues in the CDR3. The CDR3 loop is CASSQDRGRETQYF. CDR3 coding DNA: TGCGCCAGCAGCCAAGATAGGGGCCGGGAGACCCAGTACTTC.

Written as DNA, the CDR3 is TGTGCCAGCAGTTCGGGGGCTAGCGGGAGTTGGGCCAACGTCCTGACTTTC. Its protein product is CASSSGASGSWANVLTF. This chain joins TRBV5-4 and TRBJ2-6, with 10 bases identical to TRBD2. The CDR3 loop spans 17 amino acids. With 5 bases clipped from V and 5 bases from J, the junction kept 10 bases outside the gene matches. Germline V gene data show CDR1 as SGHNT and CDR2 as YYREEE (reference sequence). Filled out from reference TRBV5-4 and TRBJ2-6, the complete variable domain reads ETGVTQSPTHLIKTRGQQVTLRCSSQSGHNTVSWYQQALGQGPQFIFQYYREEENGRGNFPPRFSGLQFPNYSSELNVNALELDDSALYLCASSSGASGSWANVLTFGAGSRLTVL.

This sequence joins TRBV11-1 and TRBJ2-3; 9 bases line up with TRBD1. The J segment lost 1 base and the V segment lost 6 bases, leaving 5 bases of the junction unmatched. Germline-derived CDR1 and CDR2 are SGHAT and FQDESV (reference sequence). This CDR3 has 15 residues. The CDR3 region is CASSLDRGGTDTQYF. CDR3 sequence (DNA): TGTGCCAGCAGTTTGGACAGGGGTGGCACAGATACGCAGTATTTT.

The CDR3 protein is CASSLSGSWNIQYF. The CDR3 DNA reads TGTGCCAGCAGCCTTAGCGGGAGCTGGAACATTCAGTACTTC. This chain connects TRBV6-2 or TRBV6-3 to TRBJ2-4; 9 nucleotides match TRBD2. The J segment lost 7 bases and the V segment lost 6 bases, leaving 7 bases of the junction unmatched. Germline loops: CDR1 MNHEY, CDR2 SVGEGT. This CDR3 has 14 residues.

The chain is built from TRBV6-5 and TRBJ2-7, with D possibly being TRBD2 (5 bases). CDR1 is MNHEY and CDR2 is SVGAGI in the germline V gene. The CDR3 totals 12 residues. The V end was cut by 5 bases, the J end by 0 bases, with 5 bases between. The CDR3 protein is CASSTSSYEQYF. In DNA form, the CDR3 reads TGTGCCAGCAGTACTAGCTCCTACGAGCAGTACTTC.

This chain connects TRBV5-5 to TRBJ1-2, with TRBD1 identical over 7 bases. Germline V gene sequence: CDR1 SGHKS, CDR2 YYEKEE (reference sequence). With 4 bases clipped from V and 6 bases from J, the junction kept 12 bases outside the gene matches. There are 15 residues in the CDR3. The CDR3 protein is CASSGGQPSADGYTF. CDR3 nucleotide sequence: TGTGCCAGCAGCGGGGGACAGCCGAGCGCTGATGGCTACACCTTC. Using reference TRBV5-5 and TRBJ1-2 for the parts outside the CDR3, the full variable domain is DAGVTQSPTHLIKTRGQQVTLRCSPISGHKSVSWYQQVLGQGPQFIFQYYEKEERGRGNFPDRFSARQFPNYSSELNVNALLLGDSALYLCASSGGQPSADGYTFGSGTRLTVV.